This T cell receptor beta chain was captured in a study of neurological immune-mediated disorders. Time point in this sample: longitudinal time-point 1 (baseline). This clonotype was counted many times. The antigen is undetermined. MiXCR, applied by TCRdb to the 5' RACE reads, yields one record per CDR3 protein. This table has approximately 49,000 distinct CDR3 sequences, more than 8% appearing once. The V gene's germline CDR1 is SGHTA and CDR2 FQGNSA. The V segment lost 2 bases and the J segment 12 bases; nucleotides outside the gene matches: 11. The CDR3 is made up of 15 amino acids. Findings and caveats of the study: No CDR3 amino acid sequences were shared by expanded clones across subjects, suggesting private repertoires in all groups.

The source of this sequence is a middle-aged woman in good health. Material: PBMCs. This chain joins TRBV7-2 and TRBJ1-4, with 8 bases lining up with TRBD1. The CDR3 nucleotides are TGTGCCAGCAGCTTAAGCGGGCAGGGGGCTTATGAACTGTTTTTT. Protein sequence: CASSLSGQGAYELFF.